These 15 T cell receptor beta chains came from one sample sequenced in a study of T cell responses to AZD1222 COVID-19 vaccine. Repertoires were generated with immunoSEQ multiplex PCR, while TCRdb's copy carries only in-frame clones and drops some. The repertoire holds roughly 160,000 clones, with about 90% as singletons. The specimen was peripheral blood, collected 28 days after the second AZD1222 dose. The receptor set was obtained from an adult who received the AZD1222 COVID-19 vaccine.

The CDR3 region is CASSQGTPSSGNTIYF. The CDR3 DNA sequence: TGCGCCAGCAGCCAAGGGACACCGAGCTCTGGAAACACCATATATTTT. The chain carries TRBV4-3 and TRBJ1-3; possibly TRBD1 for D (5 bases). V shed 1 base and J shed 0 bases, with 10 bases lying between them. Germline V gene data show CDR1 as LGHNA and CDR2 as YSLEER. The CDR3 consists of 16 residues.

The chain recombines TRBV11-3 with TRBJ1-1; 7 bases agree with TRBD1. Per the germline V gene, CDR1 is SGHNT and CDR2 is YENEEA. The CDR3 sequence is 19 residues long. The ends lost 5 bases at V and 0 bases at J; junction bases unmatched: 18. Written as DNA, the CDR3 is TGTGCCAGCAGCAAATCGAACAGAGATCCAGGGGGGATGAACACTGAAGCTTTCTTT. As protein: CASSKSNRDPGGMNTEAFF.

The chain links TRBV9 to TRBJ2-5, with D perhaps TRBD2 (5 bases). This CDR3 has 16 residues. In germline, CDR1 is SGDLS, CDR2 YYNGEE. Trimming cost V 0 bases and J 5 bases, with 17 bases left between them. CDR3 region: CASSVGPVSRRETQYF. Written as DNA, the CDR3 is TGTGCCAGCAGCGTAGGCCCGGTCTCAAGGAGGGAGACCCAGTACTTC.

This rearrangement joins TRBV10-1 to TRBJ2-5, with D perhaps TRBD2 (6 bases). The CDR3 extends over 13 amino acids. CDR1 is WNHNN, CDR2 SYGVQD, per germline (reference sequence). The V gene lost 6 bases and the J gene lost 7 bases, with 15 bases spanning the gap. As DNA, the CDR3 is TGCGCCAGCAGCGCCGGGACTCAGGGGACCCAGTACTTC. It encodes CASSAGTQGTQYF.

The chain employs TRBV11-1 and TRBJ1-4; 11 bases fit TRBD1. The CDR3 loop spans 16 amino acids. The V segment lost 5 bases and the J segment 8 bases; nucleotides outside the gene matches: 10. The germline gives CDR1 SGHAT, CDR2 FQDESV (reference sequence). CDR3 DNA: TGTGCCAGCAGCGAATGGACAGGGGGCGCTGGCGAAAAACTGTTTTTT. Residues: CASSEWTGGAGEKLFF. Full variable domain (missing parts from reference TRBV11-1 and TRBJ1-4): EAEVAQSPRYKITEKSQAVAFWCDPISGHATLYWYRQILGQGPELLVQFQDESVVDDSQLPKDRFSAERLKGVDSTLKIQPAELGDSAMYLCASSEWTGGAGEKLFFGSGTQLSVL.

The CDR3 bases are TGCGCCAGCAGCTTGGGGGCTGGTCGGGGTGCCACCTACGAGCAGTACTTC. It yields the protein CASSLGAGRGATYEQYF. The chain employs TRBV5-1 and TRBJ2-7; D may be TRBD2 (5 bases). This CDR3 has 17 amino acids. The germline V and J ends were trimmed by 0 bases and 2 bases, with 18 bases remaining between them. Germline values: CDR1 SGHRS, CDR2 YFSETQ.

This clone was seen a single time. J is TRBJ2-1 and V is TRBV7-2; 11 nucleotides agree with TRBD2. The CDR3 totals 17 residues. Unmatched junction bases numbered 10, after V lost 2 bases and J lost 7 bases. Germline CDR1 is SGHTA and CDR2 is FQGNSA. The CDR3 loop reads CASSLMPLAGVLNEQFF. The CDR3 DNA reads as TGTGCCAGCAGCTTAATGCCACTAGCGGGAGTACTTAATGAGCAGTTCTTC.

CDR3 region: CASSLRSSNYGYTF. The CDR3, as DNA: TGTGCCAGCAGTTTAAGGTCCAGTAACTATGGCTACACCTTC. The chain combines TRBV27 with TRBJ1-2; D gene ambiguous. Germline lookup yields CDR1 MNHEY and CDR2 SMNVEV (reference sequence). V was trimmed by 2 bases and J by 1 base, leaving 8 bases between them. This CDR3 is 14 amino acids long.

The V call is TRBV2, the J call TRBJ2-7, with TRBD1 identical over 10 bases. Per germline, CDR1 SNHLY and CDR2 FYNNEI. The length of the CDR3 is 15 residues. V trimming: 3 bases; J trimming: 3 bases; junction bases outside the gene matches: 5. CDR3 sequence (DNA): TGTGCCAGCAGTGAGGCGGGGACAGGGGTCTACGAGCAGTACTTC. As protein: CASSEAGTGVYEQYF.

The gene calls are TRBV6-2 or TRBV6-3 and TRBJ2-3; no definite D call. The CDR3 extends over 14 amino acids. Germline-derived CDR1 and CDR2 are MNHEY and SVGEGT. The V end lost 4 bases, the J end lost 10 bases, and 18 bases lay between the germline ends. In nucleotides, the CDR3 is TGTGCCAGCAGTTTTTCCTCCGGTCTCTTGTCGCAGTATTTT. This encodes CASSFSSGLLSQYF.

The chain carries TRBV9 and TRBJ2-1, with 13 nucleotides matching TRBD2. J was trimmed by 4 bases and V by 0 bases; bases with no gene match: 22. Germline values: CDR1 SGDLS, CDR2 YYNGEE. The CDR3 has 23 amino acids. CDR3 in DNA: TGTGCCAGCAGCGTAGACCCCTTGGGACTAGCGGGGCAATCCCTCGGGCGATACAATGAGCAGTTCTTC. Translating it yields CASSVDPLGLAGQSLGRYNEQFF.

The rearrangement uses TRBV28 and TRBJ2-1; 7 nucleotides agree with TRBD2. The J segment lost 6 bases and the V segment lost 6 bases, leaving 5 bases of the junction unmatched. The CDR3 runs 13 residues. Per germline, CDR1 MDHEN and CDR2 SYDVKM. The CDR3 coding sequence is TGTGCCAGCAGGAGGGGAGGGGTCAATGAGCAGTTCTTC. As protein: CASRRGGVNEQFF.

This clone came up once. The J gene is TRBJ1-2, the V gene TRBV19; possibly TRBD1 for D (5 bases). Trimming took 3 bases from V and 4 from J, leaving 9 bases between them. Germline assignment: CDR1 LNHDA and CDR2 SQIVND (reference sequence). This CDR3 is built from 13 residues. The CDR3 DNA reads TGTGCCAGTAGTATTGGGGCAGCCTATGGCTACACCTTC. This gives the protein CASSIGAAYGYTF. The entire variable domain, with the rest obtained from reference TRBV19 and TRBJ1-2, is as follows: DGGITQSPKYLFRKEGQNVTLSCEQNLNHDAMYWYRQDPGQGLRLIYYSQIVNDFQKGDIAEGYSVSREKKESFPLTVTSAQKNPTAFYLCASSIGAAYGYTFGSGTRLTVV.

V and J are TRBV4-3 and TRBJ2-1; TRBD1 matches at 9 bases. This CDR3 region has 19 residues. Germline V gene data show CDR1 as LGHNA and CDR2 as YSLEER. Trimming cost V 4 bases and J 4 bases; bases outside gene matches: 17. CDR3 residues: CASSRITGGRARDYNEQFF. The CDR3 coding sequence is TGCGCCAGCAGCCGGATTACAGGGGGCCGCGCCCGGGATTACAATGAGCAGTTCTTC.

V and J are TRBV9 and TRBJ2-7, with 11 bases identical to TRBD2. The CDR3 totals 14 residues. J was trimmed by 6 bases and V by 0 bases; bases with no gene match: 2. Germline V CDR1 and CDR2: SGDLS, YYNGEE. The CDR3 region is CASSVGGTSGEQYF. DNA for the CDR3: TGTGCCAGCAGCGTAGGGGGGACTAGCGGCGAGCAGTACTTC.